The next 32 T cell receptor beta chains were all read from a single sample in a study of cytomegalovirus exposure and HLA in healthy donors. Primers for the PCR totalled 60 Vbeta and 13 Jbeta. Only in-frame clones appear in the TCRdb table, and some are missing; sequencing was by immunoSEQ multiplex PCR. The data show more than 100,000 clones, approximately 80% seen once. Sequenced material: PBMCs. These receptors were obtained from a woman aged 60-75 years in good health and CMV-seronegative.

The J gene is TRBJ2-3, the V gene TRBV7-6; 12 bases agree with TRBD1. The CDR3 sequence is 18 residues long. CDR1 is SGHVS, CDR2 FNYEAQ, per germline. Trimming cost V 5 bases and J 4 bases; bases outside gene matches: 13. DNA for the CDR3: TGTGCCAGCAGCGGGGACAGGGGGCATATGTCGATTCCAGATACGCAGTATTTT. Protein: CASSGDRGHMSIPDTQYF.

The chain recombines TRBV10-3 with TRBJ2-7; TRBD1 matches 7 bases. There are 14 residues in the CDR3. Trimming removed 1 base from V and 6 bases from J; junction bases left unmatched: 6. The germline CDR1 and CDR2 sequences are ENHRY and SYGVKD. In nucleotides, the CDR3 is TGTGCCATCAGTGAGTTAACAGGGGTTGGCGAGCAGTACTTC. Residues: CAISELTGVGEQYF.

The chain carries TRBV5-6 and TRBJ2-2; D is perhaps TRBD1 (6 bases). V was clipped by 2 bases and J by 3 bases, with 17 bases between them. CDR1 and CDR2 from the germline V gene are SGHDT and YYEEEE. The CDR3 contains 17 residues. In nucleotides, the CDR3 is TGTGCCAGCAGCTTTTGGAGGAGCAGGGGAGACACCGGGGAGCTGTTTTTT. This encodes CASSFWRSRGDTGELFF.

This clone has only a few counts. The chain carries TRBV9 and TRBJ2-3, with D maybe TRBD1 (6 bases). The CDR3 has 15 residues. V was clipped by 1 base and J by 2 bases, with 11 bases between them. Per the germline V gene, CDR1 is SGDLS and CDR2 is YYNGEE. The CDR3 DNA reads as TGTGCCAGCAGCGTACAGGGGCCGGCCACAGATACGCAGTATTTT. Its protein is CASSVQGPATDTQYF.

DNA for the CDR3: TGTGCCAGCAGCGTAGGGGACAGTCGAGGGGAGACCCAGTACTTC. Its protein is CASSVGDSRGETQYF. The chain couples TRBV9 to TRBJ2-5, with TRBD1 matching 7 bases. V lost 0 bases, J lost 5 bases, and 7 bases stayed unmatched. Germline CDR1 reads SGDLS; CDR2 reads YYNGEE. The CDR3 extends over 15 amino acids.

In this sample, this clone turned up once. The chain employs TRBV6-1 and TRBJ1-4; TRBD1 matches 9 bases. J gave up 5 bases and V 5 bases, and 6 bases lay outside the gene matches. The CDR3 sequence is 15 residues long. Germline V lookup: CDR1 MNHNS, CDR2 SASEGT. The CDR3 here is CASSSPGTGNEKLFF. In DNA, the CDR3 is TGTGCCAGCAGTTCACCCGGGACAGGGAATGAAAAACTGTTTTTT.

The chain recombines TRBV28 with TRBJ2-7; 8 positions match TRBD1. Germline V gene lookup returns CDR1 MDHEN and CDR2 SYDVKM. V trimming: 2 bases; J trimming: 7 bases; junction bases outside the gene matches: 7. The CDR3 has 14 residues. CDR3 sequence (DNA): TGTGCCAGCAGTTTAACAGACAGGGGCGGGGAGCAGTACTTC. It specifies CASSLTDRGGEQYF.

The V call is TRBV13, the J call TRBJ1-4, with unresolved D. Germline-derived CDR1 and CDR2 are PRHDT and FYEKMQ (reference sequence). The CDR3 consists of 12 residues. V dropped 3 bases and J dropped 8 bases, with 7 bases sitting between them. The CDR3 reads CASSFQREKLFF. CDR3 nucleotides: TGTGCCAGCAGCTTTCAGAGGGAAAAACTGTTTTTT.

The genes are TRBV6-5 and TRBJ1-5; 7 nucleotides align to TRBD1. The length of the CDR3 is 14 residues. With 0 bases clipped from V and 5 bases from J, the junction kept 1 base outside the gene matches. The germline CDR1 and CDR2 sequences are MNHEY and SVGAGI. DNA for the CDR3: TGTGCCAGCAGTTACTCCAGGGGGGATCAGCCCCAGCATTTT. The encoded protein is CASSYSRGDQPQHF.

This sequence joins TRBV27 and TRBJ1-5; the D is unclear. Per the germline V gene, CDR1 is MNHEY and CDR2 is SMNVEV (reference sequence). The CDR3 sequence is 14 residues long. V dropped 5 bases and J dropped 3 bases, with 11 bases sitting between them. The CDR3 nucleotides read TGTGCCAGCAGTACCGGGGTCCTCAATCAGCCCCAGCATTTT. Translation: CASSTGVLNQPQHF.

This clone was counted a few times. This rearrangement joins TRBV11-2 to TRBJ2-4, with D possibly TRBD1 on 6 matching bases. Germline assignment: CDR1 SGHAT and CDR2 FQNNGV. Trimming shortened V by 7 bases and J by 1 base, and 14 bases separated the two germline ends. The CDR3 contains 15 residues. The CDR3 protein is CASTLSTGAKNIQYF. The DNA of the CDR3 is TGTGCCAGCACCTTGTCCACAGGGGCCAAAAACATTCAGTACTTC.

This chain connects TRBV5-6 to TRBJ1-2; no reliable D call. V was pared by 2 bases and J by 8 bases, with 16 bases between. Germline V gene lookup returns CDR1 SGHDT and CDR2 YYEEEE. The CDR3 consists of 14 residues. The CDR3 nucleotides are TGTGCCAGCAGCTTAACTCCCAGCGGAGGAGGCTACACCTTC. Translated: CASSLTPSGGGYTF. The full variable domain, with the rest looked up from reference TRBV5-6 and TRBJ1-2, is DAGVTQSPTHLIKTRGQQVTLRCSPKSGHDTVSWYQQALGQGPQFIFQYYEEEERQRGNFPDRFSGHQFPNYSSELNVNALLLGDSALYLCASSLTPSGGGYTFGSGTRLTVV.

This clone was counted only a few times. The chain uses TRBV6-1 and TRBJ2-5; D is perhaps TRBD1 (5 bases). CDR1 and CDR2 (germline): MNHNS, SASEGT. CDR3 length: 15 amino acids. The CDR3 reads CAVQVIPGQQETQYF. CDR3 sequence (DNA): TGTGCAGTCCAGGTAATTCCAGGACAACAAGAGACCCAGTACTTC.

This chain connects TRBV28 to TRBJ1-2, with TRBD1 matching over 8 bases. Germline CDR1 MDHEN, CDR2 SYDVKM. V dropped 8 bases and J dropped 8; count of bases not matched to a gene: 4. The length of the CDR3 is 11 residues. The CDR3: CASRQGLGYTF. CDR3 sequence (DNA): TGTGCCAGCCGACAGGGGCTCGGCTACACCTTC.

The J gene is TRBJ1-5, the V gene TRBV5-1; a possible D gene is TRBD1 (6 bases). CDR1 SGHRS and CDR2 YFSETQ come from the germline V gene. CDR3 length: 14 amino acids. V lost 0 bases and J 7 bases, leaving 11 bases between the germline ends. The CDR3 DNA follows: TGCGCCAGCAGCTTGGAACAGGGCGGGCAGCCCCAGCATTTT. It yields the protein CASSLEQGGQPQHF. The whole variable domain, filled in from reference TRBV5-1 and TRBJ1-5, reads KAGVTQTPRYLIKTRGQQVTLSCSPISGHRSVSWYQQTPGQGLQFLFEYFSETQRNKGNFPGRFSGRQFSNSRSEMNVSTLELGDSALYLCASSLEQGGQPQHFGDGTRLSIL.

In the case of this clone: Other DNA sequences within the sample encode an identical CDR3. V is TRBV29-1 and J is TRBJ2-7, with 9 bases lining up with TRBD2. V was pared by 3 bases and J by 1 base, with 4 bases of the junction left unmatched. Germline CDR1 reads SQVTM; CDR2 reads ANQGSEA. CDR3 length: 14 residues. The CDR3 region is CSVEGLAGSYEQYF. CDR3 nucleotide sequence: TGCAGCGTTGAGGGGCTAGCGGGATCCTACGAGCAGTACTTC.

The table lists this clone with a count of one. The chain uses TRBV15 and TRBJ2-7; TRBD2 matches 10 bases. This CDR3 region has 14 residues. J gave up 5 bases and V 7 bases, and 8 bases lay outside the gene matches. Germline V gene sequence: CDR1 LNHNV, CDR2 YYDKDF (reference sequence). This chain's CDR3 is CATTRGLAGDEQYF. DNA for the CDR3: TGTGCCACCACCCGAGGGCTAGCGGGAGACGAGCAGTACTTC.

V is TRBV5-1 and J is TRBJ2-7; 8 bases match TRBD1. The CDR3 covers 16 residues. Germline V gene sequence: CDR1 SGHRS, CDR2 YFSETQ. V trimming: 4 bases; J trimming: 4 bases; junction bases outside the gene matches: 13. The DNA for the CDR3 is TGCGCCAGCAGCCAGGCAAAGGGACAGGCGTTATACGAGCAGTACTTC. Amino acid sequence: CASSQAKGQALYEQYF.

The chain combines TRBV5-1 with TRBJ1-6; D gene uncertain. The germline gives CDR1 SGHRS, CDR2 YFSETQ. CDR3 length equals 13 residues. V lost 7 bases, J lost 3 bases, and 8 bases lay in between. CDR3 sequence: CASGRDYNSPLHF. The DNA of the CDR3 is TGCGCCAGCGGCCGGGACTATAATTCACCCCTCCACTTT.

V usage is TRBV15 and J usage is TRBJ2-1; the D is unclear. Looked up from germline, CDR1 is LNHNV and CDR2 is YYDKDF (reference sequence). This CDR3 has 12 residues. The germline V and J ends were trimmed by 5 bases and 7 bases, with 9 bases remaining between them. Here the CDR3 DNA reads TGTGCCACCAGCCGGAGACTGAATGAGCAGTTCTTC. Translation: CATSRRLNEQFF.

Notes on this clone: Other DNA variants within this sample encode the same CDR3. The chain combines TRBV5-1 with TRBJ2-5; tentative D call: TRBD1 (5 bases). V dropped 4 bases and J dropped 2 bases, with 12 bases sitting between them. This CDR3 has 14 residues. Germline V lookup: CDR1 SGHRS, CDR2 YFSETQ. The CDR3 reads CASSLGDRQETQYF. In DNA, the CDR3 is TGCGCCAGCAGCCTAGGAGACAGACAAGAGACCCAGTACTTC.

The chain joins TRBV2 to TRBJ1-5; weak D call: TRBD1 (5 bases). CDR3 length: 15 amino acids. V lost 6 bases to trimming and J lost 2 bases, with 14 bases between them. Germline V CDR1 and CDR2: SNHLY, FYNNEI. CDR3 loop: CASRPGDSGNQPQHF. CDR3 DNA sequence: TGTGCCAGCAGGCCGGGGGATTCGGGCAATCAGCCCCAGCATTTT.

The DNA for the CDR3 is TGTGCCAGCAGTGTCCAAGTCGGGGAGCAGTTCTTC. Translated, it gives CASSVQVGEQFF. V usage is TRBV6-1 and J usage is TRBJ2-1, with D hard to call. Germline loops: CDR1 MNHNS, CDR2 SASEGT. V lost 4 bases and J lost 10, with 11 bases in between. This CDR3 has 12 amino acids.

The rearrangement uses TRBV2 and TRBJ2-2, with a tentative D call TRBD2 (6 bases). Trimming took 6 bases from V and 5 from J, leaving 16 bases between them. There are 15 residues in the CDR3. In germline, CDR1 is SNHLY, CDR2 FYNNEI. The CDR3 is CASRREQLRTGELFF. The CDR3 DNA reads TGTGCCAGCAGGCGGGAACAGCTCAGGACCGGGGAGCTGTTTTTT.

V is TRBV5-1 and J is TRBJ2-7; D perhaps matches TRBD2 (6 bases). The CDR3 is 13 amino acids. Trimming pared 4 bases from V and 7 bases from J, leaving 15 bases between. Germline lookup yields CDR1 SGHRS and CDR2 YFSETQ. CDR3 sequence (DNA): TGCGCCAGCAGCCCCCCGGGGGTCCGGGAGCAGTACTTC. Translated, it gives CASSPPGVREQYF.

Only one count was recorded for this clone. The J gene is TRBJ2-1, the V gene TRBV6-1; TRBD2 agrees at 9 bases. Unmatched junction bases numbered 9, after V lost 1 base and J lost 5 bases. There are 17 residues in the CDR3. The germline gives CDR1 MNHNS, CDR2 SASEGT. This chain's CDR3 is CASSEGKSGRINNEQFF. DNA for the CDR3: TGTGCCAGCAGTGAAGGGAAAAGCGGGAGGATCAACAATGAGCAGTTCTTC.

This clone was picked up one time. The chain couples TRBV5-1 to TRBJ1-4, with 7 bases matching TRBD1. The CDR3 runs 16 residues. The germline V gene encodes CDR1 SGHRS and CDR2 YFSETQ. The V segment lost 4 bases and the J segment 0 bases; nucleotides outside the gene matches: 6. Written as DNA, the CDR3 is TGCGCCAGCAGCCCTACCAGGGGGGCAACTAATGAAAAACTGTTTTTT. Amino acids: CASSPTRGATNEKLFF.

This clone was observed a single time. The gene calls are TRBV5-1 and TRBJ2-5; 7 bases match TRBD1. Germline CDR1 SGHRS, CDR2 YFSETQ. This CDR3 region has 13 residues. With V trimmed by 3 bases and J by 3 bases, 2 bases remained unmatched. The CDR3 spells CASSSDREETQYF. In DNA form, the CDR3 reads TGCGCCAGCAGCTCAGACAGGGAAGAGACCCAGTACTTC.

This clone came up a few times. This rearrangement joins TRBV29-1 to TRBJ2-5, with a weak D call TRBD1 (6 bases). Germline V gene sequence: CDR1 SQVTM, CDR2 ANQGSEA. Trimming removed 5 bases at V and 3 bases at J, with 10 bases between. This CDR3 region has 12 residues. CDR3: CSVRRGKETQYF. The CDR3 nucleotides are TGCAGCGTTAGAAGGGGGAAAGAGACCCAGTACTTC.

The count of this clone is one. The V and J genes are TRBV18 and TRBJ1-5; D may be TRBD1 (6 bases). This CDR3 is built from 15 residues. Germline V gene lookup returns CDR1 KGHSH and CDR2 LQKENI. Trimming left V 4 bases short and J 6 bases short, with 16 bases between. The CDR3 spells CASSLDRFGSQPQHF. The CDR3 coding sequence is TGTGCCAGCTCACTCGACAGGTTTGGGTCTCAGCCCCAGCATTTT.

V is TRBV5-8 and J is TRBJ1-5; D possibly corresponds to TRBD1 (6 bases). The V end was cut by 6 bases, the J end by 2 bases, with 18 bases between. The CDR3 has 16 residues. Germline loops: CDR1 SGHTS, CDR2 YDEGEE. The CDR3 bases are TGTGCCAGCACCTCCGGGACAAGGGTGGGCAATCAGCCCCAGCATTTT. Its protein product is CASTSGTRVGNQPQHF.

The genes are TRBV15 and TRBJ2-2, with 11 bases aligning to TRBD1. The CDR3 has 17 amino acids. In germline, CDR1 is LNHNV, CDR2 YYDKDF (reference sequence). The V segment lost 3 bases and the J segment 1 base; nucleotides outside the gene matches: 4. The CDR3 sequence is CATSRDRGLLNTGELFF. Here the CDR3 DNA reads TGTGCCACCAGCAGGGACAGGGGGCTCCTGAACACCGGGGAGCTGTTTTTT.